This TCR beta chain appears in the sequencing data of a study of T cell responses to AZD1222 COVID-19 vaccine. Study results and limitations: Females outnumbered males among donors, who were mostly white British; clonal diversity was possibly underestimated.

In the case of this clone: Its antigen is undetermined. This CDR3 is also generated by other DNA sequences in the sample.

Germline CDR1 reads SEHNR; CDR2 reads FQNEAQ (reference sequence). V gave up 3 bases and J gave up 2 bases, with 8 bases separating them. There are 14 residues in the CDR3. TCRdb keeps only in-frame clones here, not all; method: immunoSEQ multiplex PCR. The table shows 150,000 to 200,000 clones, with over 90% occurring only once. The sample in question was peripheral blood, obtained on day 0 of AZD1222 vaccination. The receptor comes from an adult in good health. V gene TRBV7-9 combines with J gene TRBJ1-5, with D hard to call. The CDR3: CASSFSGGNQPQHF. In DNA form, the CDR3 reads TGTGCCAGCAGCTTTTCTGGGGGCAATCAGCCCCAGCATTTT.